This T cell receptor (beta chain) was sequenced during a study of cytomegalovirus exposure and HLA in healthy donors. Study-wide points: It has been reported that TCR beta sequences accurately predicted the HLA-A and HLA-B alleles of most subjects.

Germline V gene sequence: CDR1 SGHDT, CDR2 YYEEEE. The CDR3 has 19 residues. The PCR employed 60 Vbeta primers together with 13 Jbeta primers. Assay: immunoSEQ multiplex PCR; the TCRdb copy retains only in-frame clones and omits some. The repertoire holds 150,000 to 200,000 clones, with approximately 80% as singletons. There are a few counts of this clone. Its specificity is not known. The TCR originated in a man in his forties or fifties in good health and CMV-seronegative. Sequenced input: PBMCs. The chain employs TRBV5-6 and TRBJ2-5; 15 bases match TRBD2. TRBJ2-7 explains the end of the DNA better; the J call may be wrong. Here the CDR3 reads CASSGTGLAGGYRSYEQYF. In nucleotides, the CDR3 is TGTGCCAGCAGCGGAACGGGACTAGCGGGGGGTTACCGCTCCTACGAGCAGTACTTC.